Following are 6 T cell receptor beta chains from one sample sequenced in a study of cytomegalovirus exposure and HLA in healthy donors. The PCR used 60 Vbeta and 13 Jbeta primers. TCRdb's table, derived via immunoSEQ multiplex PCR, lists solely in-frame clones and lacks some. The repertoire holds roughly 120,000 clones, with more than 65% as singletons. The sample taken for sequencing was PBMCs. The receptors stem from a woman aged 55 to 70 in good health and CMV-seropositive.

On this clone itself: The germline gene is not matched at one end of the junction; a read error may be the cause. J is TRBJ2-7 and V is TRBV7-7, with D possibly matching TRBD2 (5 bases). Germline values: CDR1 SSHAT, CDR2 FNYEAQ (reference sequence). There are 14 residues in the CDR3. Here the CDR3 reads CASSLRTGPYEQYF. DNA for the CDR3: TGTGCTAGCAGCCTAAGGACTGGCCCCTACGAGCAGTACTTC.

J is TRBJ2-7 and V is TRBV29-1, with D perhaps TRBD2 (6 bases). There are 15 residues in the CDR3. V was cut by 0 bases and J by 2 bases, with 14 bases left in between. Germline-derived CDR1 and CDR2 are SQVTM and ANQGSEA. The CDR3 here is CSVEETGTETYEQYF. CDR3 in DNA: TGCAGCGTTGAAGAAACCGGGACTGAAACCTACGAGCAGTACTTC.

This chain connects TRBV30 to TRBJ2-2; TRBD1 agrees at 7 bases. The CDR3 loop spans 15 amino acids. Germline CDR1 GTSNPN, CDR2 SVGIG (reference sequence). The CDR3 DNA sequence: TGTGCTCAGGGGGTGGGCCTACAAAACACCGGGGAGCTGTTTTTT. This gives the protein CAQGVGLQNTGELFF.

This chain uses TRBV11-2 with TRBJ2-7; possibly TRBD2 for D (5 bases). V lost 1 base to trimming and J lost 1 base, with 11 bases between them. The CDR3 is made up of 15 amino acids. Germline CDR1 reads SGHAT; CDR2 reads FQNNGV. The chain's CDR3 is CASSLGPRGSYEQYF. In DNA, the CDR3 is TGTGCCAGCAGCTTAGGGCCGCGCGGGTCCTACGAGCAGTACTTC.

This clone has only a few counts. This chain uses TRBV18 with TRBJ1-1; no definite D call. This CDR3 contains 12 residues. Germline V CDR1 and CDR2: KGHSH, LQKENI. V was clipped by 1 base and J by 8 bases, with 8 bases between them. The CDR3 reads CASSPQTHEAFF. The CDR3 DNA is TGTGCCAGCTCACCACAGACACACGAAGCTTTCTTT.

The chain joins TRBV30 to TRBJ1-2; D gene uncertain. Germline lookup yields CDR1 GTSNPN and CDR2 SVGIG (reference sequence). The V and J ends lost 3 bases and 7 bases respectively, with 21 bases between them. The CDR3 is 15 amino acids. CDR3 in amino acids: CAWSPSGPSGSGYTF. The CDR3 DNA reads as TGTGCCTGGAGCCCATCCGGACCATCGGGGAGTGGCTACACCTTC.